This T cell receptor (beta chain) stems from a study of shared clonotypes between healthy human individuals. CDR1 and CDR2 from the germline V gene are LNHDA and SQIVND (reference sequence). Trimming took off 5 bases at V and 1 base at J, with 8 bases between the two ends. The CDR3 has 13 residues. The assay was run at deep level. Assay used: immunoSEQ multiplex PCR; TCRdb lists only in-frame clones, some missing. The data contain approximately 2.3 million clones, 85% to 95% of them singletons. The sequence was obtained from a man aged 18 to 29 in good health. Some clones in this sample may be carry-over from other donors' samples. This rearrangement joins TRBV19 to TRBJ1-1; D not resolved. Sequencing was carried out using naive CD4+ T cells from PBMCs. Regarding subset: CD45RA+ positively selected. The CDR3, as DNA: TGTGCCAGTAGTGCTTCAAAGAACACTGAAGCTTTCTTT. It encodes CASSASKNTEAFF.